This T cell receptor (beta chain) comes out of a study of blood T cell repertoires in COVID-19. Clones were read by immunoSEQ multiplex PCR, and TCRdb kept only the in-frame ones, dropping some. The profile shows tens of thousands of clones, roughly 70% of them singletons. This clone was detected once. Material: peripheral blood. The clonotype originates from a woman in her sixties or seventies with acute or convalescent COVID-19.

The CDR3 DNA is TGTGCCAGCACCTCGGGACAGGGTGGGTACGAGCAGTACTTC. Its translation is CASTSGQGGYEQYF. The chain is built from TRBV7-9 and TRBJ2-7, with TRBD1 matching over 9 bases. V was pared by 7 bases and J by 4 bases, with 8 bases of the junction left unmatched. In germline, CDR1 is SEHNR, CDR2 FQNEAQ (reference sequence). The CDR3 is made up of 14 amino acids.